This TCR beta chain was recovered during a study of early T cells in non-severe SARS-CoV-2 infection. CDR3 length: 14 residues. Individual cDNA molecules received unique molecular identifiers during library preparation. One entry per CDR3 protein, called by TCRdb with MiXCR from the 5' RACE reads. The sample includes tens of thousands of distinct CDR3 sequences, 10% to 15% of them seen just once. This chain uses TRBV12-2 with TRBJ2-5; TRBD2, the D gene given by the table, was not confirmed from the DNA. TRBV12-2 is a known pseudogene. The sequences come from whole blood, collected at baseline. This clonotype originated in an adult who was a healthcare worker with PCR-confirmed SARS-CoV-2 infection or an uninfected control (not recorded which). CDR3: CASEGRGPQETQYF. CDR3 in DNA: TGTGCAAGTGAAGGGAGGGGACCACAAGAGACCCAGTACTTC.